A single sample is the source of the 27 T cell receptor beta chains below, sequenced in a study of T cell repertoires in cytomegalovirus infection. TCRdb ran MiXCR on the reads and lists one entry per CDR3 protein. Among 700,000 to 850,000 distinct CDR3 sequences, 32% were seen once, and the ten largest hold 12%. The antigens of these receptors remain unknown. This sample comprised cultured CD8+ T cells from PBMCs, obtained from culture after CMV antigen stimulation. The receptors derive from a human donor in good health (CMV status not recorded). Some clones in this sample may be carry-over from other donors' samples.

Only a few counts were recorded for this clonotype. This sequence joins TRBV5-6 and TRBJ2-2; D gene unclear. Germline CDR1 is SGHDT and CDR2 is YYEEEE. V was cut by 6 bases and J by 1 base, with 4 bases left in between. The CDR3 contains 12 residues. CDR3 protein: CASIENTGELFF. The CDR3 nucleotides read TGTGCCAGCATCGAGAACACCGGGGAGCTGTTTTTT.

Many counts were recorded for this clonotype. The gene calls are TRBV6-4 and TRBJ2-3; 10 positions agree with TRBD1. Germline V gives CDR1 MRHNA, CDR2 SNTAGT. V dropped 0 bases and J dropped 4; count of bases not matched to a gene: 1. There are 15 residues in the CDR3. The CDR3 sequence is CASSDSGQGSDTQYF. The CDR3, as DNA: TGTGCCAGCAGTGACTCGGGACAGGGGTCAGATACGCAGTATTTT.

This chain joins TRBV6-6 and TRBJ2-7; D is unresolved. This CDR3 is 11 amino acids long. CDR1 is MNHNY and CDR2 is SVGAGI in the germline V gene (reference sequence). With 5 bases removed from V and 2 bases from J, the gap between germline ends came to 4 bases. CDR3 sequence: CASSDPYEQYF. The CDR3 bases are TGTGCCAGCAGTGATCCCTACGAGCAGTACTTC.

This clonotype has more than one count but fewer than ten. The V call is TRBV6-2 or TRBV6-3, the J call TRBJ2-6, with a weak D call TRBD1 (7 bases). The CDR3 spans 20 residues. Trimming took off 1 base at V and 0 bases at J, with 19 bases between the two ends. The germline gives CDR1 MNHEY, CDR2 SVGEGT. CDR3 nucleotide sequence: TGTGCCAGCAGTTACTGGGGGGTCGGGACAGCGAGCTCTGGGGCCAACGTCCTGACTTTC. Translation gives CASSYWGVGTASSGANVLTF.

This clonotype was counted many times. The rearrangement joins TRBV7-9 to TRBJ2-5, with D possibly being TRBD1 (5 bases). This CDR3 has 14 amino acids. V gave up 5 bases and J gave up 5 bases, with 15 bases separating them. Germline CDR1 and CDR2: SEHNR and FQNEAQ (reference sequence). Written as DNA, the CDR3 is TGTGCCAGCAGCCCTGACAGTTACGGCGAGACCCAGTACTTC. Translation gives CASSPDSYGETQYF.

The rearrangement links TRBV29-1 to TRBJ2-1; 8 bases line up with TRBD1. This CDR3 has 11 amino acids. Germline V lookup: CDR1 SQVTM, CDR2 ANQGSEA. V was clipped by 8 bases and J by 9 bases; unmatched bases: 6. This chain's CDR3 is CSLSGGVEQFF. DNA for the CDR3: TGCAGCCTCTCAGGGGGCGTTGAGCAGTTCTTC.

The chain recombines TRBV6-1 with TRBJ1-4; maybe TRBD1 (5 bases). V was pared by 6 bases and J by 1 base, with 12 bases between. The CDR3 loop spans 15 amino acids. Germline lookup yields CDR1 MNHNS and CDR2 SASEGT. Written as DNA, the CDR3 is TGTGCCAGCAGATCCTGCAGGGTAACTAATGAAAAACTGTTTTTT. Translated: CASRSCRVTNEKLFF.

The genes are TRBV6-1 and TRBJ2-7; D remains unclear. The CDR3 covers 12 residues. The germline V and J ends were trimmed by 10 bases and 1 base, with 11 bases remaining between them. Looked up from germline, CDR1 is MNHNS and CDR2 is SASEGT. The CDR3 sequence is CAKIFGSYEQYF. The DNA of the CDR3 is TGTGCCAAAATCTTTGGATCCTACGAGCAGTACTTC.

The table lists this clonotype with a few counts. J is TRBJ2-1 and V is TRBV6-1; 8 nucleotides agree with TRBD1. Germline V gives CDR1 MNHNS, CDR2 SASEGT. The CDR3 extends over 15 amino acids. V dropped 3 bases and J dropped 10; count of bases not matched to a gene: 11. The CDR3 nucleotides are TGTGCCAGCAGTGATGGGGCCGGACAGGGAATCGAGCAGTTCTTC. The encoded protein is CASSDGAGQGIEQFF.

The chain carries TRBV6-1 and TRBJ2-5; D gene unclear. This CDR3 has 13 residues. V was shortened by 5 bases and J by 8 bases, with 15 bases between the two germline ends. The germline V gene encodes CDR1 MNHNS and CDR2 SASEGT. The CDR3 bases are TGTGCCAGCAGTCAACCCTTACTGGGAACCCAGTACTTC. This gives the protein CASSQPLLGTQYF.

This clonotype was seen many times. The chain links TRBV7-6 to TRBJ2-3, with 9 bases fitting TRBD2. The CDR3 length is 17 residues. Losses at the gene ends were 5 bases for V and 2 bases for J; bases not matched to a gene: 11. Germline CDR1 reads SGHVS; CDR2 reads FNYEAQ. Written as DNA, the CDR3 is TGTGCCAGCAGCCGCACGGTGGCGGGGGGGCCCACAGATACGCAGTATTTT. As protein: CASSRTVAGGPTDTQYF.

The CDR3 loop reads CASSESTGSSYEQYV. The CDR3 nucleotides read TGCGCCAGCAGTGAATCGACGGGGAGCTCCTACGAGCAGTACGTC. The V and J genes are TRBV10-1 and TRBJ2-7; the D gene is possibly TRBD2 (5 bases). Trimming left V 3 bases short and J 0 bases short, with 12 bases between. This CDR3 region has 15 residues. The germline V gene encodes CDR1 WNHNN and CDR2 SYGVQD (reference sequence).

The V call is TRBV19, the J call TRBJ2-3, with 8 bases identical to TRBD2. In germline, CDR1 is LNHDA, CDR2 SQIVND (reference sequence). The CDR3 is made up of 13 amino acids. Trimming took 6 bases from V and 6 from J; bases not matched to a gene: 5. CDR3 loop: CASRTSAKDTQYF. The CDR3 DNA sequence: TGTGCCAGTAGGACTAGCGCCAAGGATACGCAGTATTTT.

This clonotype came up a few times. The genes are TRBV28 and TRBJ2-7; D perhaps matches TRBD2 (6 bases). V lost 6 bases, J lost 2 bases, and 17 bases lay in between. The CDR3 runs to 15 residues. Germline V gives CDR1 MDHEN, CDR2 SYDVKM. In DNA form, the CDR3 reads TGTGCCAGCAGCCAAAACCCGGGACTGCCCTACGAGCAGTACGTC. Translated, it gives CASSQNPGLPYEQYV.

V is TRBV5-6 and J is TRBJ1-4, with 7 nucleotides matching TRBD1. V lost 1 base and J lost 4; bases outside the gene matches: 7. Germline CDR1 SGHDT, CDR2 YYEEEE. The CDR3 spans 16 residues. The CDR3 DNA reads TGTGCCAGCAGCTTGAAGACGGGACAGATTAATGAAAAACTGTTTTTT. Protein product: CASSLKTGQINEKLFF.

A note on this clonotype: One junction end disagrees with the germline gene, perhaps due to a read error. V usage is TRBV4-1 and J usage is TRBJ1-2; D is ambiguous. Looked up from germline, CDR1 is MGHRA and CDR2 is YSYEKL. CDR3 length: 16 residues. The chain's CDR3 is CANSQDHREDLWGYTF. As DNA, the CDR3 is TGCGCCAACAGCCAAGATCACCGGGAGGACCTATGGGGCTACACCTTC.

The CDR3 nucleotides read TGTGCCATCACCGGGACAGGGGATGGCTACACCTTC. It codes for CAITGTGDGYTF. This rearrangement joins TRBV10-3 to TRBJ1-2, with 10 nucleotides matching TRBD1. Germline V lookup: CDR1 ENHRY, CDR2 SYGVKD. The CDR3 totals 12 residues. V lost 7 bases, J lost 6 bases, and 2 bases stayed unmatched.

The J gene is TRBJ2-2, the V gene TRBV27; D gene ambiguous. The CDR3 spans 15 residues. V shed 6 bases and J shed 1 base, with 12 bases lying between them. Germline V CDR1 and CDR2: MNHEY, SMNVEV (reference sequence). This CDR3 reads CASSTPTENTGELFF. CDR3 nucleotide sequence: TGTGCCAGCAGCACCCCCACAGAGAACACCGGGGAGCTGTTTTTT.

The sample holds many counts of this clonotype. Here the CDR3 reads CASRGLDTQYF. For the CDR3, the DNA is TGTGCCAGCAGGGGACTGGATACGCAGTATTTT. This sequence joins TRBV7-8 and TRBJ2-3; D might be TRBD2 (6 bases). Germline values: CDR1 SGHVS, CDR2 FQNEAQ. Deletions cut 6 bases from V and 6 bases from J, with 7 bases between. The CDR3 is 11 amino acids.

The V gene is TRBV5-1, the J gene TRBJ1-4; possible D gene TRBD1, 5 bases. Germline CDR1 and CDR2: SGHRS and YFSETQ. The ends were cut back, 0 bases at V and 10 bases at J, with 28 bases in the middle. The CDR3 loop spans 19 amino acids. CDR3 residues: CASSLAQAAERGLSRKLFF. For the CDR3, the DNA is TGCGCCAGCAGCTTGGCACAAGCAGCAGAGAGGGGCCTGTCGAGAAAACTGTTTTTT.

The chain links TRBV7-6 to TRBJ1-2, with 7 bases aligning to TRBD1. Germline trimming cut 6 bases from V and 4 bases from J; bases unmatched to any gene: 8. The V gene's germline CDR1 is SGHVS and CDR2 FNYEAQ. This CDR3 spans 14 amino acids. The CDR3 spells CASRTRTGTYGYTF. Written as DNA, the CDR3 is TGTGCCAGCAGAACCAGGACAGGCACCTATGGCTACACCTTC.

The chain combines TRBV12-3 or TRBV12-4 with TRBJ1-6; D unclear. The CDR3 is 16 residues long. Trimming shortened V by 2 bases and J by 2 bases, and 10 bases separated the two germline ends. Here the CDR3 reads CASSLRSEAYNSPLHF. The CDR3 DNA is TGTGCCAGCAGTTTAAGATCCGAGGCCTATAATTCACCCCTCCACTTT.

The J gene is TRBJ1-2, the V gene TRBV20-1, with 8 bases that match TRBD1. Germline V gene lookup returns CDR1 DFQATT and CDR2 SNEGSKA (reference sequence). The V gene end was trimmed by 3 bases and the J gene end by 0 bases; junction bases not matched to a gene: 9. The CDR3 length is 16 residues. CDR3 DNA sequence: TGCAGTGCTAGGGGGGACAGGAGAGGTCCTAACTATGGCTACACCTTC. Translation gives CSARGDRRGPNYGYTF.

V and J are TRBV4-1 and TRBJ2-1; 7 nucleotides match TRBD1. Germline CDR1 MGHRA, CDR2 YSYEKL. V lost 0 bases, J lost 0 bases, and 2 bases stayed unmatched. This CDR3 comprises 16 residues. The CDR3 region is CASSQEGQSSYNEQFF. CDR3 coding DNA: TGCGCCAGCAGCCAAGAGGGACAGAGCTCCTACAATGAGCAGTTCTTC.

This clonotype has only one observation. The chain is built from TRBV27 and TRBJ2-7; D is undetermined. CDR1 and CDR2 (germline): MNHEY, SMNVEV (reference sequence). Between the trimmed V and J ends, which lost 0 bases and 6 bases, there was a span of 9 bases. The CDR3 spans 13 residues. The CDR3 spells CASSLSAHSEQYF. CDR3 sequence (DNA): TGTGCCAGCAGTTTATCGGCTCACTCCGAGCAGTACTTC.

This clonotype was recorded a few times. The chain recombines TRBV25-1 with TRBJ2-5, with a tentative D call TRBD2 (6 bases). The CDR3 is made up of 12 amino acids. With 7 bases removed from V and 2 bases from J, the gap between germline ends came to 8 bases. Germline V lookup: CDR1 MGHDK, CDR2 SYGVNS. CDR3 sequence (DNA): TGTGCCAGCAAGGGACTTCAAGAGACCCAGTACTTC. Protein: CASKGLQETQYF.

J is TRBJ1-1 and V is TRBV9; possibly TRBD1 for D (5 bases). Germline V gene sequence: CDR1 SGDLS, CDR2 YYNGEE. Trimming removed 0 bases from V and 3 bases from J, with 9 bases in between. The CDR3 is 14 amino acids. Written as DNA, the CDR3 is TGTGCCAGCAGCGTAGGGGGGTCCCACACTGAAGCTTTCTTT. Protein product: CASSVGGSHTEAFF.